This T cell receptor (beta chain) was sequenced during a study of cytomegalovirus exposure and HLA in healthy donors. Study-level points and caveats: Links to common viral pathogens appeared, in a later analysis, for several of the most significant clusters.

A multiplex PCR was run with 60 Vbeta primers and 13 Jbeta primers. Clones were read by immunoSEQ multiplex PCR, and TCRdb kept only the in-frame ones, dropping some. The sample lists under 150,000 clones; approximately 83% were seen once. Deletions cut 2 bases from V and 2 bases from J, with 16 bases between. The CDR3 covers 17 residues. On this clone itself: Antigen unknown.

This clonotype was sampled from a woman between 18 and 29 years old in good health and CMV-seronegative. The sequencing sample was made of PBMCs. The chain employs TRBV23-1 and TRBJ1-5; D is possibly TRBD1 (5 bases). TRBV23-1 is an ORF, with its function uncertain. CDR3 sequence: CASSQPGPWEGNQPQHF. In DNA, the CDR3 is TGCGCCAGCAGTCAACCGGGACCGTGGGAGGGCAATCAGCCCCAGCATTTT.